The 31 T cell receptor beta chains below all came from one sample that was sequenced in a study of CD8 T cells in ankylosing spondylitis. TCRdb processed the 5' RACE reads anew with MiXCR; each CDR3 protein has one entry. This table has more than 60,000 distinct CDR3 sequences, about 5% appearing once. The sequencing input was blood, either unsorted or a sorted T cell fraction (not recorded which). The receptors derive from a male donor with ankylosing spondylitis or in good health (not recorded which).

This clonotype was counted once. The chain carries TRBV15 and TRBJ2-6; 7 bases are shared with TRBD1. CDR1 is LNHNV, CDR2 YYDKDF, per germline (reference sequence). The CDR3 sequence is 15 residues long. The V segment lost 4 bases and the J segment 3 bases; nucleotides outside the gene matches: 3. CDR3 residues: CATSKGQDGANVLTF. DNA of the CDR3: TGTGCCACCAGCAAAGGACAGGATGGGGCCAACGTCCTGACTTTC.

This clonotype turned up a few times. One base away lies a much larger clone, so this may be a sequencing read error. The chain links TRBV20-1 to TRBJ1-1, with D possibly TRBD1 on 6 matching bases. V gave up 0 bases and J gave up 4 bases, with 15 bases separating them. The CDR3 has 15 amino acids. Germline assignment: CDR1 DFQATT and CDR2 SNEGSKA (reference sequence). CDR3 amino acids: CSARDCPQGPTEAFF. CDR3 nucleotide sequence: TGCAGTGCTAGAGATTGCCCCCAGGGGCCCACTGAAGCTTTCTTT.

This clonotype appeared many times. This rearrangement joins TRBV18 to TRBJ2-1, with D perhaps being TRBD1 or TRBD2 (5 bases each). CDR1 and CDR2 (germline): KGHSH, LQKENI. Trimming cost V 2 bases and J 10 bases, with 21 bases left between them. The CDR3 covers 16 residues. CDR3 bases: TGTGCCAGCTCACCAATAGATCCTAGCCCCCAGGGAGAGCAGTTCTTC. It specifies CASSPIDPSPQGEQFF. The full variable domain, with the rest looked up from reference TRBV18 and TRBJ2-1, is NAGVMQNPRHLVRRRGQEARLRCSPMKGHSHVYWYRQLPEEGLKFMVYLQKENIIDESGMPKERFSAEFPKEGPSILRIQQVVRGDSAAYFCASSPIDPSPQGEQFFGPGTRLTVL.

This clonotype was detected only a few times. This sequence joins TRBV20-1 and TRBJ2-5, with 8 bases aligning to TRBD1. V shed 1 base and J 1 base; nucleotides not matched to a gene: 5. The germline V gene encodes CDR1 DFQATT and CDR2 SNEGSKA (reference sequence). The CDR3 is made up of 15 amino acids. CDR3 residues: CSARGQGRGQETQYF. The CDR3 DNA sequence: TGCAGTGCTAGAGGACAGGGGCGAGGCCAAGAGACCCAGTACTTC.

This clonotype was recorded at least ten times. V gene TRBV5-1 combines with J gene TRBJ2-1, with D perhaps TRBD1 (6 bases). Germline assignment: CDR1 SGHRS and CDR2 YFSETQ. CDR3 length equals 15 residues. V was shortened by 0 bases and J by 5 bases, with 12 bases between the two germline ends. This CDR3 is CASSLGQGHNNEQFF. The DNA for the CDR3 is TGCGCCAGCAGCTTGGGTCAGGGGCATAACAATGAGCAGTTCTTC.

This clonotype was seen repeatedly, ten times or more. V and J are TRBV20-1 and TRBJ2-3; 13 bases agree with TRBD2. Trimming at V came to 0 bases and at J to 1 base, leaving 1 base not matched to a gene. CDR3 size: 16 residues. Germline lookup yields CDR1 DFQATT and CDR2 SNEGSKA (reference sequence). The CDR3 is CSAREGTSGGTDTQYF. The DNA for the CDR3 is TGCAGTGCTAGAGAGGGGACTAGCGGGGGCACAGATACGCAGTATTTT.

The sample holds many counts of this clonotype. The chain has TRBV29-1 and TRBJ2-1; a possible D gene is TRBD2 (6 bases). This CDR3 has 10 amino acids. Per the germline V gene, CDR1 is SQVTM and CDR2 is ANQGSEA. The ends were cut back, 7 bases at V and 14 bases at J, with 15 bases in the middle. CDR3 nucleotides: TGCAGCGGGGGTTTGAGGGAGGAGTTCTTC. It translates to CSGGLREEFF.

Ten or more counts support this clonotype. The chain couples TRBV29-1 to TRBJ2-4; D might be TRBD1 (6 bases). This CDR3 spans 12 amino acids. The ends were cut back, 5 bases at V and 6 bases at J, with 11 bases in the middle. Germline V CDR1 and CDR2: SQVTM, ANQGSEA. CDR3 DNA sequence: TGCAGCGTTATGCAGGGGAGAAACATTCAGTACTTC. Translation gives CSVMQGRNIQYF.

This sequence joins TRBV30 and TRBJ1-3; no clear D. Germline-derived CDR1 and CDR2 are GTSNPN and SVGIG (reference sequence). This CDR3 is built from 15 residues. Trimming cost V 2 bases and J 0 bases, with 11 bases left between them. The CDR3 bases are TGTGCCTGGAGTTCCGACGGGATCTCTGGAAACACCATATATTTT. It is translated as CAWSSDGISGNTIYF.

This clonotype was detected many times. The V call is TRBV29-1, the J call TRBJ2-1; 9 bases are a match to TRBD1. The trim removed 4 bases at V and 6 bases at J, leaving 4 bases unmatched. The germline gives CDR1 SQVTM, CDR2 ANQGSEA. This CDR3 region has 13 residues. The CDR3 nucleotides are TGCAGCGTTGCGAACAGGGGGCTCAATGAGCAGTTCTTC. It translates to CSVANRGLNEQFF.

Ten or more counts support this clonotype. The chain has TRBV7-2 and TRBJ2-7; D gene uncertain. This CDR3 region has 14 residues. CDR1 and CDR2 (germline): SGHTA, FQGNSA. The V and J ends lost 1 base and 3 bases respectively, with 10 bases between them. The CDR3 nucleotides read TGTGCCAGCAGCTTAGACTCAAACCTCTACGAGCAGTACTTC. This translates into CASSLDSNLYEQYF.

This chain connects TRBV18 to TRBJ2-7; D is possibly TRBD1 or TRBD2 (5 bases each). CDR3 length: 14 amino acids. Trimming removed 0 bases from V and 7 bases from J, with 13 bases in between. Germline V gives CDR1 KGHSH, CDR2 LQKENI. The CDR3 protein is CASSPPGTGGEQYF. The CDR3 DNA sequence: TGTGCCAGCTCACCACCAGGGACGGGTGGAGAGCAGTACTTC.

This clonotype has at least ten counts. The chain couples TRBV15 to TRBJ1-5; 8 bases fit TRBD1. CDR1 LNHNV and CDR2 YYDKDF come from the germline V gene (reference sequence). J was trimmed by 1 base and V by 0 bases; bases with no gene match: 14. CDR3 length: 20 amino acids. The DNA for the CDR3 is TGTGCCACCAGCAGAGAAACCGGTACAGGGGGGTTTTGGAGCAATCAGCCCCAGCATTTT. It translates to CATSRETGTGGFWSNQPQHF.

The sample holds many counts of this clonotype. This chain connects TRBV21-1 to TRBJ2-3; the D segment call TRBD2 is taken from the table without a DNA check. TRBV21-1 is a listed pseudogene. The CDR3 length is 17 residues. The DNA for the CDR3 is TGTGCCAGCAGCAAGGGGTTGATTAGCGGGAGCACAGATACGCAGTATTTT. Its protein is CASSKGLISGSTDTQYF.

This clonotype came up many times. J is TRBJ1-2 and V is TRBV3-1; weak D call: TRBD1 (5 bases). Germline V gives CDR1 LGHDT, CDR2 YNNKEL (reference sequence). V was shortened by 4 bases and J by 4 bases, with 13 bases between the two germline ends. The CDR3 has 14 amino acids. For the CDR3, the DNA is TGTGCCAGCAGCCGAGCGACAGCTTCCTATGGCTACACCTTC. Protein product: CASSRATASYGYTF.

The table lists this clonotype with many counts. This chain links TRBV20-1 with TRBJ2-1, with a weak D call TRBD1 (5 bases). V lost 5 bases to trimming and J lost 7 bases, with 12 bases between them. The CDR3 has 12 amino acids. Germline CDR1 DFQATT, CDR2 SNEGSKA (reference sequence). CDR3 region: CSADLGVNEQFF. Here the CDR3 DNA reads TGCAGTGCTGACCTAGGGGTGAATGAGCAGTTCTTC.

At least ten counts were recorded for this clonotype. The chain recombines TRBV20-1 with TRBJ1-6; the D gene is possibly TRBD1 (6 bases). The germline CDR1 and CDR2 sequences are DFQATT and SNEGSKA (reference sequence). The CDR3 covers 12 residues. V gave up 6 bases and J gave up 9 bases, with 12 bases separating them. CDR3 sequence reads: CSAKTGSSPLHF. CDR3 DNA sequence: TGCAGTGCAAAAACAGGGAGTTCACCCCTCCACTTT.

This clonotype was observed a handful of times. The CDR3 sequence: CTSSLGKGPQGLFF. The CDR3 nucleotides are TGTACCAGCAGCTTAGGCAAAGGTCCCCAGGGACTGTTTTTT. The rearrangement joins TRBV7-2 to TRBJ1-4; perhaps TRBD1 as D (5 bases). V dropped 1 base and J dropped 13 bases, with 16 bases sitting between them. CDR1 is SGHTA and CDR2 is FQGNSA in the germline V gene. The CDR3 contains 14 residues. The whole variable domain, remainder taken from reference TRBV7-2 and TRBJ1-4, is GAGVSQSPSNKVTEKGKDVELRCDPISGHTALYWYRQSLGQGLEFLIYFQGNSAPDKSGLPSDRFSAERTGGSVSTLTIQRTQQEDSAVYLCTSSLGKGPQGLFFGSGTQLSVL.

With respect to this clonotype: With a much larger clone just one base away, this may be a read error. The genes are TRBV18 and TRBJ2-2, with D possibly being TRBD1 (5 bases). The germline V gene has CDR1 KGHSH and CDR2 LQKENI. This CDR3 contains 15 residues. V was trimmed by 4 bases and J by 4 bases, leaving 13 bases between them. The CDR3 region has the DNA TGTGCCAGCTCACATAATCAGGGATTCACCGGGGAGCTGTTTTTT. Translation: CASSHNQGFTGELFF.

This clonotype has at least ten counts. The gene calls are TRBV24-1 and TRBJ2-2; TRBD1 agrees at 8 bases. The germline CDR1 and CDR2 sequences are KGHDR and SFDVKD. The CDR3 extends over 13 amino acids. The V gene end was trimmed by 7 bases and the J gene end by 3 bases; junction bases not matched to a gene: 0. The CDR3 DNA sequence: TGTGCCACCAGACAGGGGGACACCGGGGAGCTGTTTTTT. This translates into CATRQGDTGELFF.

There are many counts of this clonotype. V is TRBV5-1 and J is TRBJ1-1; 8 nucleotides line up with TRBD1. The V and J ends lost 4 bases and 2 bases, in that order; junction bases with no gene match: 1. This CDR3 has 13 amino acids. The germline V gene encodes CDR1 SGHRS and CDR2 YFSETQ. The CDR3 spells CASSAGGNTEAFF. DNA for the CDR3: TGCGCCAGCAGCGCAGGGGGCAACACTGAAGCTTTCTTT.

This clonotype came up many times. The J gene is TRBJ2-5, the V gene TRBV5-1; D may be TRBD2 (5 bases). This CDR3 comprises 15 residues. Trimming took 0 bases from V and 3 from J, leaving 12 bases between them. Germline loops: CDR1 SGHRS, CDR2 YFSETQ. The DNA for the CDR3 is TGCGCCAGCAGCTTGGAGGACTTCAGGAAAGAGACCCAGTACTTC. As protein: CASSLEDFRKETQYF.

There are many counts of this clonotype. The J gene is TRBJ2-1, the V gene TRBV7-2; possible D gene TRBD1, 7 bases. The CDR3 covers 16 residues. V gave up 5 bases and J gave up 4 bases, with 18 bases separating them. Germline CDR1 is SGHTA and CDR2 is FQGNSA. CDR3 in DNA: TGTGCCAGCAGCACGGGTGGAGGGGGCCCTTACAATGAGCAGTTCTTC. Translation gives CASSTGGGGPYNEQFF.

This clonotype occurred many times. This chain connects TRBV11-2 to TRBJ2-1; D perhaps matches TRBD2 (5 bases). The CDR3 totals 15 residues. V lost 1 base to trimming and J lost 3 bases, with 10 bases between them. Per the germline V gene, CDR1 is SGHAT and CDR2 is FQNNGV. The CDR3 here is CASSLGRGYYNEQFF. The CDR3 DNA is TGTGCCAGCAGCTTAGGTCGCGGGTACTACAATGAGCAGTTCTTC.

The sample holds many counts of this clonotype. This rearrangement joins TRBV20-1 to TRBJ1-5, with unresolved D. V was clipped by 0 bases and J by 5 bases, with 14 bases between them. The CDR3 sequence is 15 residues long. Germline CDR1 is DFQATT and CDR2 is SNEGSKA (reference sequence). In DNA form, the CDR3 reads TGCAGTGCTAGAGATCTCCAACAGCCTGATCAGCCCCAGCATTTT. Translation gives CSARDLQQPDQPQHF.

This chain uses TRBV28 with TRBJ1-1; D may be TRBD1 (5 bases). Germline values: CDR1 MDHEN, CDR2 SYDVKM. Trimming stripped 2 bases from V and 1 base from J, with 8 bases between. This CDR3 region has 14 residues. For the CDR3, the DNA is TGTGCCAGCAGTTTAGAAGGGGCGAACACTGAAGCTTTCTTT. Residues: CASSLEGANTEAFF.

This clonotype was seen repeatedly, ten times or more. The chain links TRBV10-3 to TRBJ2-3; TRBD1 or TRBD2 may be the D gene (6 bases each). Trimming pared 7 bases from V and 4 bases from J, leaving 9 bases between. There are 12 residues in the CDR3. The germline V gene has CDR1 ENHRY and CDR2 SYGVKD. The CDR3 loop is CAITGDSDTQYF. Here the CDR3 DNA reads TGTGCCATCACAGGGGACTCAGATACGCAGTATTTT.

This clonotype was seen many times. V gene TRBV20-1 combines with J gene TRBJ2-7, with 9 bases lining up with TRBD1. The CDR3 is 13 amino acids. V shed 3 bases, J shed 3 bases, and the junction held 3 bases outside the gene matches. Per germline, CDR1 DFQATT and CDR2 SNEGSKA (reference sequence). CDR3 residues: CSARGGQGYEQYF. The CDR3 DNA reads as TGCAGTGCTAGGGGGGGACAGGGCTACGAGCAGTACTTC.

The chain has TRBV7-2 and TRBJ2-3; D may be TRBD2 (6 bases). V was shortened by 5 bases and J by 6 bases, with 15 bases between the two germline ends. The CDR3 has 14 residues. CDR1 and CDR2 (germline): SGHTA, FQGNSA. The CDR3 loop is CASSPGGSLDTQYF. The DNA for the CDR3 is TGTGCCAGCAGCCCTGGAGGGAGCCTGGATACGCAGTATTTT.

This clonotype was recorded many times. The chain combines TRBV30 with TRBJ2-2; maybe TRBD1 (5 bases). The CDR3 extends over 11 amino acids. Germline-derived CDR1 and CDR2 are GTSNPN and SVGIG (reference sequence). The V gene lost 4 bases and the J gene lost 5 bases, with 5 bases spanning the gap. The CDR3 sequence: CAWTGTGELFF. Here the CDR3 DNA reads TGTGCCTGGACAGGGACCGGGGAGCTGTTTTTT.

This clonotype has a count of ten or more. The chain is built from TRBV4-1 and TRBJ1-1; possibly TRBD1 for D (5 bases). The CDR3 extends over 14 amino acids. Germline V gives CDR1 MGHRA, CDR2 YSYEKL. V shed 4 bases and J shed 2 bases, with 11 bases lying between them. The CDR3 DNA follows: TGCGCCAGCAGCCCTCAGGGTCCTAACACTGAAGCTTTCTTT. Amino acid sequence: CASSPQGPNTEAFF.